A selection of T cell receptor beta chains follows, all from one sample in a study of T-cell memory formation after mild COVID-19. TCRdb re-analysed the 5' RACE reads in MiXCR, keeping a single row per CDR3 protein. The sample shows hundreds of thousands of distinct CDR3 sequences, less than 25% of them seen only once. Material: PBMCs or a T cell subset sorted from them (not recorded which). Receptor source: an adult woman who had mild COVID-19 (a few samples of this study predate the infection). Cell type and time point are not known. The CDR3 runs from the conserved cysteine through the conserved F or W. A D gene is named only where the DNA matches it firmly. Part of the rows lack a size; the others show once, few, many or a class for expanded clones.

TRBV30	TRBJ1-2	NA	NA	TGTGCCTGGAGTGAGGCTAACTATGGCTACACCTTC	CAWSEANYGYTF
TRBV15	TRBJ2-7	TRBD1	many	TGTGCCACCAGCCGAAAGTCCGGGACAGGGGCCGAGCAGTACTTC	CATSRKSGTGAEQYF
TRBV7-3	TRBJ1-6	NA	NA	TGTGCCAGCAGCTTGTACGCTCCGGGGACTAATTCACCCCTCCACTTT	CASSLYAPGTNSPLHF
TRBV7-9	TRBJ2-1	TRBD2	NA	TGTGCCAGCAGCTTAGGGAGTGCGGGGGGACGCAATGAGCAGTTCTTC	CASSLGSAGGRNEQFF
TRBV4-3	TRBJ2-5	NA	many	TGCGCCAGCAGCCAAGAGGGCGTCCGGGGGGAGACCCAGTACTTC	CASSQEGVRGETQYF
TRBV20-1	TRBJ2-5	NA	NA	TGCAGTGTTCCAGGGCCCAGTCGGGAGACCCAGTACTTC	CSVPGPSRETQYF
TRBV6-1	TRBJ2-7	TRBD1	NA	TGTGCCAGCAGTGGGGGACAGGGGTGGAACGAGCAGTACTTC	CASSGGQGWNEQYF
TRBV12-3/TRBV12-4	TRBJ2-2	TRBD1	few	TGTGCCAGCAGACAGGGGGGCCGGATCACCGGGGAGCTGTTTTTT	CASRQGGRITGELFF
TRBV9	TRBJ1-3	NA	NA	TGTGCCAGCAGCGTAGCCAGCTCTGGAAACACCATATATTTT	CASSVASSGNTIYF
TRBV5-1	TRBJ2-1	NA	few	TGCGCCAGCAGCTTCGGACAGTTAAACAATGAGCAGTTCTTC	CASSFGQLNNEQFF
TRBV5-5	TRBJ1-2	NA	NA	TGTGCCAGCAGCCCGGACGCTAACTATGGCTACACCTTC	CASSPDANYGYTF
TRBV6-5	TRBJ1-1	NA	NA	TGTGCCAGCAGGTCCCGGGCCTCAGGCACTGAAGCTTTCTTT	CASRSRASGTEAFF
TRBV7-9	TRBJ1-2	NA	NA	TGTGCCAGCAACCATCCATTTGGCGGGGTTGCCCCTTATGGCTACACCTTC	CASNHPFGGVAPYGYTF
TRBV7-9	TRBJ1-1	NA	few	TGTGCCAGCAGCTTCCTGACAGCCCAAGAAGAAGCTTTCTTT	CASSFLTAQEEAFF
TRBV18	TRBJ1-6	NA	NA	TGTGCCAGCTCACCGAGGATCCCGACAGCCTATAATTCACCCCTCCACTTT	CASSPRIPTAYNSPLHF
TRBV6-5	TRBJ1-4	NA	once	TGTGCCAGCAGTTACTCGGGGGTGGGTAATGAAAAACTGTTTTTT	CASSYSGVGNEKLFF
TRBV5-6	TRBJ2-7	NA	NA	TGTGCCAGCAGCTCGATAGGACAGTCGAACTACGAGCAGTACTTC	CASSSIGQSNYEQYF
TRBV27	TRBJ2-3	TRBD2	few	TGTGCCAGCAGTCCCCGGGGGGAAGGCACAGATACGCAGTATTTT	CASSPRGEGTDTQYF
TRBV6-6	TRBJ2-7	NA	NA	TGTGCCAGCAGTTACTCGAGTAGCATGGGGGGTGTCTCCTACGAGCAGTACTTC	CASSYSSSMGGVSYEQYF
TRBV24-1	TRBJ2-3	TRBD1	NA	TGTGCCACCGGGGAAACAGGGGGCGTAAGGACAGATACGCAGTATTTT	CATGETGGVRTDTQYF
TRBV20-1	TRBJ2-1	TRBD2	NA	TGCAGTGCTTTCTCCGCCCGACTAGCGGGGGCTGGAAGGGAGCAGTTCTTC	CSAFSARLAGAGREQFF
TRBV3-1	TRBJ1-4	TRBD1	NA	TGTGCCAGCACCCACAGGGGAGGGGAAAAACTGTTTTTT	CASTHRGGEKLFF
TRBV2	TRBJ2-1	NA	NA	TGTGCCAGCAGCGGGCATTCCGTAAATGAGCAGTTCTTC	CASSGHSVNEQFF
TRBV29-1	TRBJ2-3	NA	NA	TGCAGCGTGGAGGGGGTTCGGACAGATACGCAGTATTTT	CSVEGVRTDTQYF
TRBV18	TRBJ2-1	NA	NA	TGTGCCAGCTCACCACCAGGGACGTTAGGGAATGAGCAGTTCTTC	CASSPPGTLGNEQFF
TRBV15	TRBJ2-1	TRBD1	few	TGTGCCACCAGCAGAGACGATGGGACAGGCCCCTACAATGAGCAGTTCTTC	CATSRDDGTGPYNEQFF
TRBV7-9	TRBJ1-2	NA	few	TGTGCCAGCTCGGGGGAGGATGGCTACACCTTC	CASSGEDGYTF
TRBV7-2	TRBJ2-1	TRBD2	NA	TGTGCCAGCAGCTTAATACTAGCGGCCAACAATGAGCAGTTCTTC	CASSLILAANNEQFF
TRBV27	TRBJ2-7	NA	NA	TGTGCCAGCAGTCTCCAGACCTCCTACGAGCAGTACTTC	CASSLQTSYEQYF